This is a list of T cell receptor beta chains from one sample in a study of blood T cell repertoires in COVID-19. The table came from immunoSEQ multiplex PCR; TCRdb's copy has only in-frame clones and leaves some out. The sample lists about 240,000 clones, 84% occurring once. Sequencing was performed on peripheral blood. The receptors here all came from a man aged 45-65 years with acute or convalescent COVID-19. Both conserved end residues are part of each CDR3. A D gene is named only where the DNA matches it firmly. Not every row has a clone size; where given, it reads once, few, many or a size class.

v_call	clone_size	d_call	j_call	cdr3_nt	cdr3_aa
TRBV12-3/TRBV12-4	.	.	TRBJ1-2	TGTGCCAGCAGTTTCCGGGATGGCTACACCTTC	CASSFRDGYTF
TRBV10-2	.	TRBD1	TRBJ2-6	TGCGCCAGCAGCCTGACAGGGGCCCACTCTGGGGCCAACGTCCTGACTTTC	CASSLTGAHSGANVLTF
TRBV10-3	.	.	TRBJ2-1	TGTGCCATCATGGGCGTTAGTGAGCAGTTCTTC	CAIMGVSEQFF
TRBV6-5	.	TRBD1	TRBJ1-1	TGTGCCAGCAGTTACTCCAGGGACAGTGAAGCTTTCTTT	CASSYSRDSEAFF
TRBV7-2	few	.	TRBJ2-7	TGTGCCAGCAGTCCTACAGGGTCCCCCTACGAGCAGTACTTC	CASSPTGSPYEQYF
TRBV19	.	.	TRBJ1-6	TGTGCCAGTAGCAGGGGTTACTATAATTCACCCCTCCACTTT	CASSRGYYNSPLHF
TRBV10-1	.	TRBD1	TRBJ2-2	TGCGCCAGCAGTGTGTACAGGGGGAACACCGGGGAGCTGTTTTTT	CASSVYRGNTGELFF
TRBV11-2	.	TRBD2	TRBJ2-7	TGTGCCAGCAGCTTCCCCGGCGGAGGGAGGGACTACGAGCAGTACTTC	CASSFPGGGRDYEQYF
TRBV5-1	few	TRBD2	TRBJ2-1	TGCGCCAGCAGCTTTGCGGGAGGTTACCACAATGAGCAGTTCTTC	CASSFAGGYHNEQFF
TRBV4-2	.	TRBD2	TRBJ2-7	TGTGCCAGCAGCCAAGTGTCACCGGGACTAGAACCCTACGAGCAGTACTTC	CASSQVSPGLEPYEQYF
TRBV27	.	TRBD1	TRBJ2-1	TGTGCCAGCAGTTTCAGGGGGCTTTACAATGAGCAGTTCTTC	CASSFRGLYNEQFF
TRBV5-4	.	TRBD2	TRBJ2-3	TGTGCCAGCAGCCCCGGACTAGCGGGGTTAGATACGCAGTATTTT	CASSPGLAGLDTQYF
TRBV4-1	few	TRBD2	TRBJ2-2	TGCGCCAGCAGCCCGCTAGCGGGGGGAAGAGGCGGGGAGCTGTTTTTT	CASSPLAGGRGGELFF
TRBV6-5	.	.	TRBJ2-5	TGTGCCAGCAGTTACGCGGGACTCCCCCAAGAGACCCAGTACTTC	CASSYAGLPQETQYF
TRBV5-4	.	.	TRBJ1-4	TGTGCCAGCAGCTTGGAGAATGAAGGTGACAGGCTGTTTTTT	CASSLENEGDRLFF
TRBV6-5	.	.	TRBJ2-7	TGTGCCATCCGATCTCTTGACGGGTCCTACGAGCAGTACTTC	CAIRSLDGSYEQYF
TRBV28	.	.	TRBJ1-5	TGTGCCAGCCAACTGGGGGCGACCTATAGCAATCAGCCCCAGCATTTT	CASQLGATYSNQPQHF
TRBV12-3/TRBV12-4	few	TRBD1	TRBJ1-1	TGTGCCAGCAGGAAAAGGACAGGCTTCGGAGCTTTCTTT	CASRKRTGFGAFF
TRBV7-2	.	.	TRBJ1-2	TGTGCCAGCAGCCGCAGGTGGATCGATGGCTACACCTTC	CASSRRWIDGYTF
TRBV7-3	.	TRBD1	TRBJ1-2	TGTGCCAGCAGCCCCCAGGGGGCGGACTATGGCTACACCTTC	CASSPQGADYGYTF
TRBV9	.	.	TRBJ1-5	TGTGCCAGCAGCGTAACAGGGCTAAGCAATCAGCCCCAGCATTTT	CASSVTGLSNQPQHF
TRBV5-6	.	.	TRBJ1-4	TGTGCCAGCAGCTTGGATGGGGCCGGTGAAAAACTGTTTTTT	CASSLDGAGEKLFF
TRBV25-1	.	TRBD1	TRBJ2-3	TGTGCCAGCAGAGGACAGGGGTCAGATACGCAGTATTTT	CASRGQGSDTQYF
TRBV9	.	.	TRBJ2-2	TGTGCCAGCAGCGTAGAGACTAGGGTTGAGACCGGGGAGCTGTTTTTT	CASSVETRVETGELFF
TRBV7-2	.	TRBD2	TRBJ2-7	TGTGCCAGCAGCACAGCGGGGAGCTCCTACGAGCAGTACTTC	CASSTAGSSYEQYF
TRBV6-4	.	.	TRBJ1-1	TGTGCCAGCGTATCAGGGATGAACACTGAAGCTTTCTTT	CASVSGMNTEAFF
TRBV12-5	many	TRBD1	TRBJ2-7	TGTGCTAGCAGGACAGGGTCCGAGCAGTACTTC	CASRTGSEQYF
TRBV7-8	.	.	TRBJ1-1	TGTGCCAGCAGGCCGGTCGGGGGGACCACTGAAGCTTTCTTT	CASRPVGGTTEAFF
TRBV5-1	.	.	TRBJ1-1	TGCGCCAGCAGCTGGACCGGGACAAACGCTTTGAACACTGAAGCTTTCTTT	CASSWTGTNALNTEAFF
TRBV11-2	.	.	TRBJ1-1	TGTGCCAGCAGCTTAACGGGATTGGGAACTGAAGCTTTCTTT	CASSLTGLGTEAFF
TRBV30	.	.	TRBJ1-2	TGTGCCTGGAGTGTAGGTGGCAGGAATGGCTACACCTTC	CAWSVGGRNGYTF
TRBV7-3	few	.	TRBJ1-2	TGTGCCAGCAGCTTATATTCCGGGAACTATGGCTACACCTTC	CASSLYSGNYGYTF
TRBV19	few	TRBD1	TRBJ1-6	TGTGCCAGTAGTAGGGGGACAGGTATCAGCTCACCCCTCCACTTT	CASSRGTGISSPLHF
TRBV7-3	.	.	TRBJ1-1	TGTGCCAGCAGCTTGACCGGGGACACTGAAGCTTTCTTT	CASSLTGDTEAFF
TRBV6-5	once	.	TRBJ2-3	TGTGCCAGCAGTTACTCGATCATGGCCACAGATACGCAGTATTTT	CASSYSIMATDTQYF
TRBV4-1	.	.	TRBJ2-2	TGCGCCAGCACCCAAAATGGACAGACGAACACCGGGGAGCTGTTTTTT	CASTQNGQTNTGELFF
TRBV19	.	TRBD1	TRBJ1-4	TGTGCCAGTAGTATGGGACAGGGGAATGAAAAACTGTTTTTT	CASSMGQGNEKLFF
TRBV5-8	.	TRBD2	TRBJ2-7	TGTGCCAGCAGCTTGGGTCTAGCGGCGAGCTACGAGCAGTACTTC	CASSLGLAASYEQYF
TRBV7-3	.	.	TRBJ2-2	TGTGCCAGCAGCTTAAGGAGGAACGGGGAGCTGTTTTTT	CASSLRRNGELFF
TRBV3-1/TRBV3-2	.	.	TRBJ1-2	TGTGCCAGCAGCCCCGGCGCGGGTGGCTACACCTTC	CASSPGAGGYTF
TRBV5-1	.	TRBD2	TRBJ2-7	TGCGCCAGCAGCCCGCTCGCGGCCGGGACTAGCGGGAGAAAAGGCTCCTACGAGCAGTACTTC	CASSPLAAGTSGRKGSYEQYF
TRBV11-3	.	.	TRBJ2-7	TGTGCCAGCAGCTTAGATAGCAACAACTACGAGCAGTACTTC	CASSLDSNNYEQYF
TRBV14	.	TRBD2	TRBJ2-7	TGTGCCAGCAGCCCCTTGGGGGGGGGCTACGAGCAGTACTTC	CASSPLGGGYEQYF
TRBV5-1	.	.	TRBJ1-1	TGCGCCAGCAGCCTATCGCGGAACACTGAAGCTTTCTTT	CASSLSRNTEAFF
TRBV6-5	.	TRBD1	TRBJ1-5	TGTGCCAGCAGCCGGGACAGCGGTGGTCAGCCCCAGCATTTT	CASSRDSGGQPQHF
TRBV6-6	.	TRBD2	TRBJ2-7	TGTGCCAGCAGTCGACATGGGACTAGCGGGACCTACGAGCAGTACTTC	CASSRHGTSGTYEQYF
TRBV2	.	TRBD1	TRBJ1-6	TGTGCCAGCAGTGATCCGGGGACAGGCTTGGGTTCACCCCTCCACTTT	CASSDPGTGLGSPLHF
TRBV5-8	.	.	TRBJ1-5	TGTGCCAGCAGCTTGGGGGGGGTCAATCAGCCCCAGCATTTT	CASSLGGVNQPQHF
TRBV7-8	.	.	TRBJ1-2	TGTGCCAGCAGCCCCGGGTGGGGCAGGGAATCCCACTATGGCTACACCTTC	CASSPGWGRESHYGYTF
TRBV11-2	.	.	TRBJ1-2	TGTGCCAGCAGCTTAGGACAGGCCGTCTATGGCTACACCTTC	CASSLGQAVYGYTF
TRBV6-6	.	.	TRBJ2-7	TGTGCCAGCAGCGCCGCTCAGGGGTGGTACGAGCAGTACTTC	CASSAAQGWYEQYF
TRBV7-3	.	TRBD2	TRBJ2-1	TGTGCCAGCAGCTTAACTCCTACTAGCGAGGGTGAGCAGTTCTTC	CASSLTPTSEGEQFF
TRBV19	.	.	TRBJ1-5	TGTGCCAGTAGTATAGTGGCGGATCAGCCCCAGCATTTT	CASSIVADQPQHF
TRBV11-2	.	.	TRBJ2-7	TGTGCCAGCAGCCGGACACAAATCGGCGAGCAGTACTTC	CASSRTQIGEQYF
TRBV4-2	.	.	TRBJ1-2	TGTGCCAGCAGCCAAGGTCCCAGTGATAACTATGGCTACACCTTC	CASSQGPSDNYGYTF